The 26 T cell receptor beta chains in this list originate from one sample, sequenced in a study of T cell repertoires in cytomegalovirus infection. TCRdb re-called the reads with MiXCR, one entry per CDR3 protein. This sample has some 350,000 distinct CDR3 sequences, with just under 35% found just once. No antigen has been assigned to these receptors. The sample was cultured PBMCs, taken from culture after CMV antigen stimulation. These TCRs come from a human donor in good health (CMV status not recorded). Some clones in this sample may be carry-over from other donors' samples.

The genes are TRBV11-2 and TRBJ2-1; D is uncertain. Germline lookup yields CDR1 SGHAT and CDR2 FQNNGV. V was cut by 5 bases and J by 4 bases, with 6 bases left in between. The CDR3 covers 12 residues. For the CDR3, the DNA is TGTGCCAGCAGCAAACCATACAATGAGCAGTTCTTC. This translates into CASSKPYNEQFF. Looking up the rest from reference TRBV11-2 and TRBJ2-1 gives the full variable domain: EAGVAQSPRYKIIEKRQSVAFWCNPISGHATLYWYQQILGQGPKLLIQFQNNGVVDDSQLPKDRFSAERLKGVDSTLKIQPAKLEDSAVYLCASSKPYNEQFFGPGTRLTVL.

The sample holds many counts of this clonotype. The chain employs TRBV7-2 and TRBJ2-7; 10 positions agree with TRBD1. The germline V gene has CDR1 SGHTA and CDR2 FQGNSA. J gave up 3 bases and V 5 bases, and 13 bases lay outside the gene matches. This CDR3 has 17 amino acids. DNA of the CDR3: TGTGCCAGCAGCCCACAAACCGGGACAGGGGTTTACTACGAGCAGTACGTC. Translation gives CASSPQTGTGVYYEQYV.

This rearrangement joins TRBV10-3 to TRBJ1-1, with D unclear. Germline V gene sequence: CDR1 ENHRY, CDR2 SYGVKD. This CDR3 is 14 amino acids long. Trimming cost V 2 bases and J 1 base, with 8 bases left between them. The CDR3 DNA reads as TGTGCCATCAGTGAGGCTTACAGGAACACTGAAGCTTTCTTT. It is translated as CAISEAYRNTEAFF.

This clonotype was seen once. The rearrangement links TRBV29-1 to TRBJ2-1; D gene unclear. The CDR3 has 14 amino acids. The germline gives CDR1 SQVTM, CDR2 ANQGSEA. V was cut by 3 bases and J by 5 bases, with 14 bases left in between. The CDR3 coding sequence is TGCAGCGTTGAGATCTTGGGCAGAGACAATGAGCAGTTCTTC. It specifies CSVEILGRDNEQFF.

This CDR3 reads CASSSDRFPFYEQYV. CDR3 nucleotide sequence: TGTGCCAGCAGTTCCGACAGGTTCCCTTTCTACGAGCAGTACGTC. V is TRBV6-6 and J is TRBJ2-7; perhaps TRBD1 as D (6 bases). From germline, CDR1 is MNHNY and CDR2 SVGAGI (reference sequence). Trimming removed 4 bases from V and 3 bases from J, with 16 bases in between. This CDR3 is 15 amino acids long.

This clonotype was seen more than once but under ten times. The chain is built from TRBV28 and TRBJ2-4; tentatively, D is TRBD1 or TRBD2 (5 bases each). The CDR3 contains 15 residues. Trimming cost V 4 bases and J 9 bases, with 19 bases left between them. Germline V gene data show CDR1 as MDHEN and CDR2 as SYDVKM. This chain's CDR3 is CASSSWQGEWSIQYF. CDR3 nucleotides: TGTGCCAGCAGTTCTTGGCAGGGAGAATGGAGCATTCAGTACTTC.

A few counts support this clonotype. The chain recombines TRBV15 with TRBJ2-7; 8 nucleotides line up with TRBD1. V lost 5 bases, J lost 1 base, and 4 bases stayed unmatched. This CDR3 has 14 residues. Germline-derived CDR1 and CDR2 are LNHNV and YYDKDF (reference sequence). The CDR3 bases are TGTGCCACCAGCCCGGGACAGGCTTCCTACGAGCAGTACTTC. Protein sequence: CATSPGQASYEQYF.

J is TRBJ1-2 and V is TRBV5-4, with a possible D match to TRBD1 (6 bases). The V gene's germline CDR1 is SGHNT and CDR2 YYREEE (reference sequence). Trimming cost V 0 bases and J 4 bases, with 10 bases left between them. There are 14 residues in the CDR3. CDR3 sequence reads: CASSLERTVYGYTF. The CDR3 bases are TGTGCCAGCAGCTTGGAAAGGACAGTCTATGGCTACACCTTC.

Written as DNA, the CDR3 is TGTGCCGCAACAGGGACCTCTGGGGCCAACGTCCTGACTTTC. Protein: CAATGTSGANVLTF. V is TRBV10-3 and J is TRBJ2-6, with a possible D match to TRBD1 (6 bases). CDR1 ENHRY and CDR2 SYGVKD come from the germline V gene. The V and J ends lost 11 bases and 0 bases respectively, with 11 bases between them. This CDR3 is 14 amino acids long.

V gene TRBV5-1 combines with J gene TRBJ2-7; the D call may be TRBD1 or TRBD2 (5 bases each). The CDR3 runs 16 residues. Trimming took 0 bases from V and 0 from J, leaving 13 bases between them. Germline V gene lookup returns CDR1 SGHRS and CDR2 YFSETQ. The CDR3 sequence is CASSLDGATSSYEQYF. CDR3 in DNA: TGCGCCAGCAGCTTGGACGGGGCGACGAGCTCCTACGAGCAGTACTTC.

This clonotype was picked up a small number of times. The rearrangement joins TRBV19 to TRBJ2-5, with TRBD2 matching over 7 bases. V trimming: 3 bases; J trimming: 2 bases; junction bases outside the gene matches: 18. Germline loops: CDR1 LNHDA, CDR2 SQIVND (reference sequence). CDR3 length equals 19 residues. CDR3: CASSMGLTWSSGLQETQYF. The CDR3 bases are TGTGCCAGTAGTATGGGGCTCACGTGGTCTAGCGGACTACAAGAGACCCAGTACTTC.

This clonotype was recorded only once. The chain joins TRBV20-1 to TRBJ1-2, with 7 bases matching TRBD1. V lost 3 bases to trimming and J lost 3 bases; unmatched junction nucleotides: 4. The CDR3 is 13 amino acids. Germline V CDR1 and CDR2: DFQATT, SNEGSKA (reference sequence). The CDR3 nucleotides read TGCAGTGCTAGGCGACAGGGAGACTATGGCTACACCTTC. Protein: CSARRQGDYGYTF.

The chain employs TRBV6-2 or TRBV6-3 and TRBJ1-2; D may be TRBD1 (5 bases). The CDR3 runs to 14 residues. Germline V lookup: CDR1 MNHEY, CDR2 SVGEGT. Trimming shortened V by 6 bases and J by 3 bases, and 14 bases separated the two germline ends. CDR3 protein: CASSYGADYYGYTF. The DNA for the CDR3 is TGTGCCAGCAGCTACGGGGCAGACTACTATGGCTACACCTTC.

This clonotype was recorded once. The rearrangement joins TRBV24-1 to TRBJ2-3; 10 nucleotides align to TRBD2. The CDR3 loop spans 15 amino acids. J was trimmed by 1 base and V by 6 bases; bases with no gene match: 3. Germline CDR1 and CDR2: KGHDR and SFDVKD. CDR3 residues: CATSLAGVGTDTQYF. The CDR3 region has the DNA TGTGCCACCAGTCTAGCGGGAGTGGGCACAGATACGCAGTATTTT.

V usage is TRBV20-1 and J usage is TRBJ2-1; 10 positions agree with TRBD2. Germline-derived CDR1 and CDR2 are DFQATT and SNEGSKA (reference sequence). Germline trimming cut 3 bases from V and 5 bases from J; bases unmatched to any gene: 7. The CDR3 has 15 amino acids. The CDR3 region is CSASQHTSGNNEQFF. Here the CDR3 DNA reads TGCAGTGCTAGCCAACATACTAGCGGGAACAATGAGCAGTTCTTC.

The sample holds a few counts of this clonotype. The chain couples TRBV6-1 to TRBJ2-7; possible D gene TRBD2, 5 bases. The CDR3 spans 11 residues. Trimming left V 9 bases short and J 3 bases short, with 9 bases between. In germline, CDR1 is MNHNS, CDR2 SASEGT. CDR3 amino acids: CASQDYYEQYV. DNA for the CDR3: TGTGCCAGTCAAGACTACTACGAGCAGTACGTC.

This clonotype was seen a handful of times. This rearrangement joins TRBV15 to TRBJ2-1, with 7 nucleotides matching TRBD1. The CDR3 is made up of 12 amino acids. The ends lost 5 bases at V and 7 bases at J; junction bases unmatched: 2. Per germline, CDR1 LNHNV and CDR2 YYDKDF (reference sequence). The DNA of the CDR3 is TGTGCCACCAGCCCAGGGGGAAATGAGCAGTTCTTC. It translates to CATSPGGNEQFF.

The chain employs TRBV24-1 and TRBJ2-1; 14 bases match TRBD2. Trimming removed 9 bases from V and 4 bases from J; junction bases left unmatched: 7. The CDR3 is made up of 16 amino acids. In germline, CDR1 is KGHDR, CDR2 SFDVKD. The CDR3 is CATGTSGGNRYNEQFF. The CDR3 DNA reads as TGTGCCACCGGGACTAGCGGGGGAAATAGATACAATGAGCAGTTCTTC.

This chain links TRBV24-1 with TRBJ1-1; the D gene is possibly TRBD1 (6 bases). Trimming took 5 bases from V and 4 from J, leaving 16 bases between them. Germline V gene sequence: CDR1 KGHDR, CDR2 SFDVKD. This CDR3 region has 15 residues. CDR3 bases: TGTGCCACCAGTGCCGGAGGGGGGGGAACCACTGAAGCTTTCTTT. It encodes CATSAGGGGTTEAFF.

This clonotype was detected only once. This chain connects TRBV12-3 or TRBV12-4 to TRBJ2-7, with 8 nucleotides matching TRBD1. The CDR3 runs to 13 residues. J lost 8 bases, V lost 5 bases, and 8 bases had no gene match. CDR3 loop: CASSPFGQGKQYF. DNA for the CDR3: TGTGCCAGCAGTCCTTTCGGACAGGGCAAGCAGTACTTC.

The CDR3 spells CASTKAGTGYEQYF. CDR3 in DNA: TGTGCCAGCACGAAGGCGGGGACTGGCTACGAGCAGTACTTC. The chain couples TRBV27 to TRBJ2-7; maybe TRBD2 (6 bases). V lost 7 bases, J lost 3 bases, and 16 bases lay in between. The germline CDR1 and CDR2 sequences are MNHEY and SMNVEV (reference sequence). This CDR3 region has 14 residues.

The genes are TRBV19 and TRBJ2-1, with D perhaps TRBD1 (5 bases). V lost 7 bases to trimming and J lost 7 bases, with 17 bases between them. The CDR3 sequence is 14 residues long. Germline V gene lookup returns CDR1 LNHDA and CDR2 SQIVND (reference sequence). CDR3 amino acids: CASTPGRARNEQFF. Written as DNA, the CDR3 is TGTGCCAGTACCCCGGGCAGGGCTAGGAATGAGCAGTTCTTC.

The chain combines TRBV7-3 with TRBJ1-1; D gene ambiguous. This CDR3 has 13 amino acids. V dropped 0 bases and J dropped 5 bases, with 7 bases sitting between them. Germline V gene data show CDR1 as SGHTA and CDR2 as FQGTGA. The CDR3 sequence is CASSLTERTEAFF. In DNA form, the CDR3 reads TGTGCCAGCAGCTTAACTGAAAGGACTGAAGCTTTCTTT.

The rearrangement links TRBV4-1 to TRBJ2-1, with 10 positions matching TRBD2. With 5 bases clipped from V and 4 bases from J, the junction kept 8 bases outside the gene matches. The CDR3 covers 16 residues. Germline assignment: CDR1 MGHRA and CDR2 YSYEKL. CDR3 amino acids: CASSSLGLAEYNEQFF. In nucleotides, the CDR3 is TGCGCCAGCAGCTCCTTAGGACTAGCGGAGTACAATGAGCAGTTCTTC.

The chain employs TRBV10-3 and TRBJ2-2; 7 nucleotides match TRBD2. CDR3 length: 17 residues. From germline, CDR1 is ENHRY and CDR2 SYGVKD. V was pared by 4 bases and J by 0 bases, with 8 bases of the junction left unmatched. The chain's CDR3 is CAISAKLASANTGELFF. Here the CDR3 DNA reads TGTGCCATCAGTGCCAAACTAGCGAGCGCGAACACCGGGGAGCTGTTTTTT.

The V gene is TRBV9, the J gene TRBJ1-1; tentative D call: TRBD1 (5 bases). Looked up from germline, CDR1 is SGDLS and CDR2 is YYNGEE. Trimming cost V 5 bases and J 2 bases, with 16 bases left between them. This CDR3 has 15 residues. CDR3 in amino acids: CASSLRDLPNTEAFF. The CDR3 coding sequence is TGTGCCAGCAGTCTCCGGGACTTACCAAACACTGAAGCTTTCTTT.